The subject of this entry is one T cell receptor (beta chain). Its antigen is currently unknown. The junction departs from germline at one end; a sequencing error may be responsible. These data originate in a study of long-term antiretroviral therapy in people with HIV. Overall study results and limits: Upon ART, diversity increased but remained lower than transplant donor controls. Versus controls, repertoires in people with HIV had narrower CDR3 length ranges.

The CDR3 spans 16 residues. CDR1 is MNHNS, CDR2 SASEGT, per germline. The authors ran the immunoSEQ assay, v3.0, at survey level. Target depth was roughly 35,000-50,000 T-cell genomes per sample. Measured with immunoSEQ multiplex PCR; TCRdb has only the in-frame clones, and not every one. In the table there are approximately 17,000 clones, 80% of which are singletons. The TCR was taken from a man younger than 30 with HIV. The chain couples TRBV6-1 to TRBJ2-1; TRBD1 matches 8 bases. Sample: unsorted PBMCs, taken 0.1 years before starting antiretroviral therapy. Here the CDR3 reads CASTEHQGALHNEQFF. The CDR3 coding sequence is TGTGCCAGCACTGAACACCAGGGGGCGCTCCACAATGAGCAGTTCTTC.